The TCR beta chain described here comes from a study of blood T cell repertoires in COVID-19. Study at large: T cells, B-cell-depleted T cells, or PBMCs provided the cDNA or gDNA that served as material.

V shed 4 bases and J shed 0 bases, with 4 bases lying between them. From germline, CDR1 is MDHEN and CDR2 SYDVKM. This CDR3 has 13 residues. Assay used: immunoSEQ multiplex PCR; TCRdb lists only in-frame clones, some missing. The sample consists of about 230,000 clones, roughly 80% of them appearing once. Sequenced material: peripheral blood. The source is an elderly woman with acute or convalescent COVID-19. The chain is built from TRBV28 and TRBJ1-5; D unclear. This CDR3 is CASSSNSNQPQHF. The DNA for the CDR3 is TGTGCCAGCAGTTCCAATAGCAATCAGCCCCAGCATTTT.